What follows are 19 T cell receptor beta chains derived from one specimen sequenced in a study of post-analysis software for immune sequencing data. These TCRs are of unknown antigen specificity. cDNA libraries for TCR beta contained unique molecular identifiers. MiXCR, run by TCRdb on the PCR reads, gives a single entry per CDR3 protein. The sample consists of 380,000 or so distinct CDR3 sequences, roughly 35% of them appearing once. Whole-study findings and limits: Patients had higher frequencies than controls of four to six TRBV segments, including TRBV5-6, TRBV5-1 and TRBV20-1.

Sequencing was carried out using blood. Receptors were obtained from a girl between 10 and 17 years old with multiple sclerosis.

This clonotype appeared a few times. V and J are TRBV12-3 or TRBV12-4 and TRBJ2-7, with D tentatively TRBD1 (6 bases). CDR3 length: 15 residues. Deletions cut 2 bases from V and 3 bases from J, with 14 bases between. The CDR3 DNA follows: TGTGCCAGCAGTTTAAGGGCAGGGGACCTCTACGAGCAGTACTTC. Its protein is CASSLRAGDLYEQYF.

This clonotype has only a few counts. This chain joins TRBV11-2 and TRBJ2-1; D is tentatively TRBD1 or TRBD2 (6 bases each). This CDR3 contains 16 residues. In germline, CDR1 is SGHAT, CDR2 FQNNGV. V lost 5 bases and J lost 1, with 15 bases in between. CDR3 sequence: CASSPEPGASYNEQFF. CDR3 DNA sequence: TGTGCCAGCAGCCCCGAGCCGGGGGCGTCCTACAATGAGCAGTTCTTC.

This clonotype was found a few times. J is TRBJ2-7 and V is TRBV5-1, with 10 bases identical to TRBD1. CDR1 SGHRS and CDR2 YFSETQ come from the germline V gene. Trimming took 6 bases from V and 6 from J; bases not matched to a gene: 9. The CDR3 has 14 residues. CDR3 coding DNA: TGCGCCAGCAAGGACGGGACAGGGGTATGCGAGCAGTACTTC. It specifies CASKDGTGVCEQYF. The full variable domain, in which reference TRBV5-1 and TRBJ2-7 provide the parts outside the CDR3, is KAGVTQTPRYLIKTRGQQVTLSCSPISGHRSVSWYQQTPGQGLQFLFEYFSETQRNKGNFPGRFSGRQFSNSRSEMNVSTLELGDSALYLCASKDGTGVCEQYFGPGTRLTVT.

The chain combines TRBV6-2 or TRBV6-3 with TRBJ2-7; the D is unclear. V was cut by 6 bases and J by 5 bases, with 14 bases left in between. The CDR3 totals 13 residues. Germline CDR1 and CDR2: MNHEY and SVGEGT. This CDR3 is CASRGNLVHEQYF. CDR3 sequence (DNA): TGTGCCAGCAGGGGGAATCTAGTCCACGAGCAGTACTTC.

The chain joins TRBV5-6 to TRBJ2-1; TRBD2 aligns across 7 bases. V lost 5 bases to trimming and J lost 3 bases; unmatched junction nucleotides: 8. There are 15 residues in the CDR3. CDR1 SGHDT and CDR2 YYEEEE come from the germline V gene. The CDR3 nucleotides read TGTGCCAGCAGTCCATGGGCGGGGGACTACAATGAGCAGTTCTTC. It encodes CASSPWAGDYNEQFF.

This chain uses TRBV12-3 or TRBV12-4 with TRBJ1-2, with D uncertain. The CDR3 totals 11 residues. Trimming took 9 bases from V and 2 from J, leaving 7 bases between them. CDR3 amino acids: CASTFNYGYTF. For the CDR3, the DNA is TGTGCCAGTACATTCAACTATGGCTACACCTTC.

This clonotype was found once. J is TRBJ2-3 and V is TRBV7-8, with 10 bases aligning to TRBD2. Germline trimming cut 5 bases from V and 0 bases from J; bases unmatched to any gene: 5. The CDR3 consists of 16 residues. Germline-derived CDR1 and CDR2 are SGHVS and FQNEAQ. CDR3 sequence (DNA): TGTGCCAGCAGCCAGCTTAGCGGGGGGAGCACAGATACGCAGTATTTT. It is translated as CASSQLSGGSTDTQYF.

This CDR3 is CASSEVGQGPYEQYF. Written as DNA, the CDR3 is TGTGCCAGCTCCGAAGTGGGACAGGGGCCCTACGAGCAGTACTTC. This chain uses TRBV7-2 with TRBJ2-4; 10 nucleotides agree with TRBD1. The DNA matches TRBJ2-7 better at its end, which makes the J call doubtful. The CDR3 is made up of 15 amino acids. Germline assignment: CDR1 SGHTA and CDR2 FQGNSA.

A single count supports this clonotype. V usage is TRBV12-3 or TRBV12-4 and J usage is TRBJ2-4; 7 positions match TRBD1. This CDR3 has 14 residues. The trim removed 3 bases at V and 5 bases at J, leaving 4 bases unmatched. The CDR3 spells CASSFDRVENIQYF. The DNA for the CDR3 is TGTGCCAGCAGTTTCGACAGGGTAGAAAACATTCAGTACTTC.

CDR3 region: CASSDQGAPDEQYF. Written as DNA, the CDR3 is TGTGCCAGCAGTGATCAGGGGGCCCCGGACGAGCAGTACTTC. The V and J genes are TRBV6-1 and TRBJ2-7, with TRBD1 matching 8 bases. V shed 3 bases and J 5 bases; nucleotides not matched to a gene: 6. CDR3 size: 14 residues. Germline-derived CDR1 and CDR2 are MNHNS and SASEGT.

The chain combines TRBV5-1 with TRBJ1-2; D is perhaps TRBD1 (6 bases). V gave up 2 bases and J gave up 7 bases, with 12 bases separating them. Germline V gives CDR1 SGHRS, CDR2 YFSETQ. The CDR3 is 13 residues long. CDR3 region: CASSFRGSGGYTF. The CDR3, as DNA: TGCGCCAGCAGCTTCAGGGGCTCTGGTGGCTACACCTTC.

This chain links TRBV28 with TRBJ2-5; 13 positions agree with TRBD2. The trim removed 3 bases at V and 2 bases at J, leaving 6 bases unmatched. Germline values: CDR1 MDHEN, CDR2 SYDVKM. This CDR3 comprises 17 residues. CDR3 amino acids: CASSFRLAGGLQETQYF. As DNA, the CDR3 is TGTGCCAGCAGTTTTAGACTAGCGGGGGGTCTTCAAGAGACCCAGTACTTC.

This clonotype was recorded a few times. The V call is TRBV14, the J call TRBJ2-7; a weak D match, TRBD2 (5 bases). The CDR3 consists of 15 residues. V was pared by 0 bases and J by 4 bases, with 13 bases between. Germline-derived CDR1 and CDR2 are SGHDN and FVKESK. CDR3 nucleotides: TGTGCCAGCAGCCAAGAAGTTACTTCGGGGTACGAGCAGTACTTC. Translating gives CASSQEVTSGYEQYF.

Here the CDR3 reads CASSSRQGTNYGYTF. CDR3 DNA sequence: TGTGCCAGCAGCTCCCGACAGGGCACTAACTATGGCTACACCTTC. V and J are TRBV7-6 and TRBJ1-2; 7 nucleotides line up with TRBD1. With 4 bases clipped from V and 0 bases from J, the junction kept 5 bases outside the gene matches. Germline CDR1 SGHVS, CDR2 FNYEAQ. CDR3 length equals 15 residues. The whole variable domain, remainder taken from reference TRBV7-6 and TRBJ1-2, is GAGVSQSPRYKVTKRGQDVALRCDPISGHVSLYWYRQALGQGPEFLTYFNYEAQQDKSGLPNDRFSAERPEGSISTLTIQRTEQRDSAMYRCASSSRQGTNYGYTFGSGTRLTVV.

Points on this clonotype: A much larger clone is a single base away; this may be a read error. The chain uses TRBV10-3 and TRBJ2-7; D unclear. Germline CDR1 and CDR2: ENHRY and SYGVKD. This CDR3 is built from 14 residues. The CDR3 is CAISGQHTQIERYF. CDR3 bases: TGTGCCATCAGTGGGCAACATACTCAAATCGAGCGGTACTTC.

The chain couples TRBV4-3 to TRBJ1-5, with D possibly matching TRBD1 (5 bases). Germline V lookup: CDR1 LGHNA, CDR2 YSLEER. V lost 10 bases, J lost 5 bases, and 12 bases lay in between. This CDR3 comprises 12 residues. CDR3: CATQQGHQPQHF. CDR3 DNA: TGCGCCACCCAGCAGGGTCATCAGCCCCAGCATTTT.

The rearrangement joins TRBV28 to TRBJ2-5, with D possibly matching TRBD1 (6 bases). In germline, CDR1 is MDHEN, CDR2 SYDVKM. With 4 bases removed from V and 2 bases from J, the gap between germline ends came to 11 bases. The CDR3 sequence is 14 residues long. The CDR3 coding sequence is TGTGCCAGCAGTTCCGGACAGATGCAAGAGACCCAGTACTTC. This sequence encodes CASSSGQMQETQYF.

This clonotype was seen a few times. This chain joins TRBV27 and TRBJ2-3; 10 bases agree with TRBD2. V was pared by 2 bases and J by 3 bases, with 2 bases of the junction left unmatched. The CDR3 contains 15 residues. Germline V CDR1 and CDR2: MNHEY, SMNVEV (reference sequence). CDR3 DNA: TGTGCCAGCAGTTTAGGGACTAGCGATACAGATACGCAGTATTTT. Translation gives CASSLGTSDTDTQYF.

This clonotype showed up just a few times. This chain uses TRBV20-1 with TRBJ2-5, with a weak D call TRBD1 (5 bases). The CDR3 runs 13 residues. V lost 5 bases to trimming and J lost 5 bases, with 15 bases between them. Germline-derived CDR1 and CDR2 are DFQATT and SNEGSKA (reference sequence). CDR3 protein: CSAATASGETQYF. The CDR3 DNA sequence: TGCAGTGCTGCGACAGCGTCCGGGGAGACCCAGTACTTC.